What follows describes a single T cell receptor beta chain. It lacks a known antigen. Base qualities are not provided; no much larger clone lies one nucleotide away. At one collaborating source in Seattle, patients were enrolled during active infection and were followed longitudinally through the course of disease. Each collaborating institution followed its own protocols to collect whole blood in K2EDTA tubes. For TCRbeta analysis, collaborators shipped samples as frozen whole blood, isolated PBMCs, or DNA extracted from either of those sample types. The immunoSEQ Assay, a bias-controlled multiplex PCR, was used to amplify TCRbeta CDR3 regions from genomic DNA. As for how the authors treated the data: Nucleated cell counts per sample were estimated from amplification of reference gene primers within the assay. Sequence reads were collapsed and filtered to measure the absolute abundance of every unique TCRbeta CDR3 rearrangement. For each sample, productive Simpson clonality was calculated by taking the square root of Simpson's diversity index across productive rearrangements. This immuneACCESS table, as held by TCRdb, lists in-frame sequences with V and J called but not all clones. Of the missing ones, under half trace to an unresolved V gene in checked studies; the others have no known cause. The V and J calls and clone size come from that table; D and trimming were worked out from the DNA. The sample yields about 260,000 clones; more than 85% were counted once. The ten largest clonotypes hold 2% to 3% of the sample.

The cysteine opens and the phenylalanine closes a CDR3 of 14 amino acids. Only the CDR3 region is kept as DNA, spanning 42 bases read in frame from base 1. V and J are trimmed by 4 bases and 5 bases, and the gene matches miss 7 bases of the junction. The germline V gene sets CDR1 to SGHRS and CDR2 to YFSETQ. The data stem from a study of blood T cell repertoires in COVID-19 (dated by TCRdb to between 2020 and 2021). As for the study more broadly: Samples from collaborators originated in the United States, Italy and Spain and spanned both the acute and convalescent phases of COVID-19. The prospective study material was composed of cDNA or gDNA derived from T cells, B-cell-depleted T cells, or PBMCs. Deeply sampled blood TCRbeta repertoires from subjects exposed to, actively infected with, or recovered from COVID-19 were included in the dataset. The repertoires were made available in a free public database intended to serve as a resource for research on the immune response to SARS-CoV-2. The samples were drawn from two sources: the first 160 participants of the ongoing ImmuneRACE study, and 1,000 to 1,500 subjects contributed by 6 global collaborators. A de-identified subject ID, COVID-19 status, age in years and sex were almost always included in the sample metadata. Where available, HLA class I and class II types were taken from metadata supplied by the sample provider and were not determined by assay-based typing. Results the study describes overall, beyond this receptor: The amount of clinical and demographic metadata varied by source and participant and was provided uncurated.

The chain is made from TRBV5-1 and TRBJ2-7; 9 nucleotides in the junction match TRBD1. This sequence originates from a person aged 18-35 years with COVID-19, enrolled during active disease. The sequenced material came from peripheral blood. The CDR3 corresponds to CASSKTGGGDEQYF. The sequenced DNA is TGCGCCAGCAGCAAAACAGGGGGCGGCGACGAGCAGTACTTC.